A single sample gave rise to the 9 T cell receptor beta chains below, sequenced in a study of blood T cell repertoires in COVID-19. Sequencing was performed with immunoSEQ multiplex PCR; in TCRdb, only in-frame clones are kept and a portion is missing. Of under 300,000 clones in the sample, less than 85% were seen once. Sequencing was carried out using peripheral blood. These receptors all stem from a woman at least 80 years old with active or convalescent COVID-19.

The chain has TRBV18 and TRBJ2-5; TRBD1 matches 7 bases. V lost 4 bases and J lost 2; bases outside the gene matches: 10. This CDR3 spans 16 amino acids. In germline, CDR1 is KGHSH, CDR2 LQKENI. The CDR3 protein is CASSLLPGTAQETQYF. The CDR3 nucleotides are TGTGCCAGCTCACTTTTACCCGGGACAGCGCAAGAGACCCAGTACTTC.

The chain links TRBV5-1 to TRBJ1-5, with 8 bases aligning to TRBD1. The V and J ends lost 0 bases and 5 bases, in that order; junction bases with no gene match: 7. This CDR3 has 16 residues. Germline V gene data show CDR1 as SGHRS and CDR2 as YFSETQ. The chain's CDR3 is CASSLGTGNGHQPQHF. CDR3 coding DNA: TGCGCCAGCAGCTTGGGGACAGGGAACGGGCATCAGCCCCAGCATTTT. The whole variable domain, filled in from reference TRBV5-1 and TRBJ1-5, reads KAGVTQTPRYLIKTRGQQVTLSCSPISGHRSVSWYQQTPGQGLQFLFEYFSETQRNKGNFPGRFSGRQFSNSRSEMNVSTLELGDSALYLCASSLGTGNGHQPQHFGDGTRLSIL.

The V and J genes are TRBV28 and TRBJ1-1; 8 bases line up with TRBD1. The CDR3 totals 12 residues. Germline V gene data show CDR1 as MDHEN and CDR2 as SYDVKM. J gave up 5 bases and V 11 bases, and 7 bases lay outside the gene matches. CDR3 in amino acids: CAVGQGGTEAFF. CDR3 sequence (DNA): TGTGCCGTCGGACAGGGTGGGACTGAAGCTTTCTTT.

This chain links TRBV6-5 with TRBJ1-1, with TRBD1 identical over 7 bases. This CDR3 region has 14 residues. Germline V CDR1 and CDR2: MNHEY, SVGAGI. The V gene end was trimmed by 3 bases and the J gene end by 6 bases; junction bases not matched to a gene: 7. CDR3 bases: TGTGCCAGCAGTTATTCAGGGGGGACGGCTGAAGCTTTCTTT. Amino acids: CASSYSGGTAEAFF.

The rearrangement links TRBV19 to TRBJ2-5; no firm D call. Germline V gene data show CDR1 as LNHDA and CDR2 as SQIVND (reference sequence). This CDR3 spans 11 amino acids. V shed 5 bases and J shed 5 bases, with 6 bases lying between them. CDR3 coding DNA: TGTGCCAGTAGTCTTCAGGAGACCCAGTACTTC. Translating it yields CASSLQETQYF.

The chain uses TRBV7-2 and TRBJ2-2, with TRBD1 identical over 11 bases. V lost 6 bases, J lost 7 bases, and 7 bases stayed unmatched. The germline V gene has CDR1 SGHTA and CDR2 FQGNSA. The CDR3 contains 15 residues. The CDR3 DNA sequence: TGTGCCAGCAGTCGGACAGGGGGCGACGGCGGGGAGCTGTTTTTT. Translation: CASSRTGGDGGELFF.

The chain carries TRBV19 and TRBJ1-6; 9 bases are a match to TRBD1. J was trimmed by 8 bases and V by 10 bases; bases with no gene match: 9. Germline CDR1 LNHDA, CDR2 SQIVND (reference sequence). The CDR3 runs to 14 residues. For the CDR3, the DNA is TGTGCCACCCAAACAGGGGGCCGGGATTCACCCCTCCACTTT. Encoded protein: CATQTGGRDSPLHF.

On this clone: In the same sample, other DNA sequences code for this CDR3. The rearrangement joins TRBV4-1 to TRBJ2-7, with TRBD1 matching over 9 bases. Trimming at V came to 1 base and at J to 1 base, leaving 2 bases not matched to a gene. The CDR3 consists of 15 residues. From germline, CDR1 is MGHRA and CDR2 YSYEKL. The CDR3 coding sequence is TGCGCCAGCAGCCAAGGACAGGGGGGGTCCTACGAGCAGTACTTC. Translating it yields CASSQGQGGSYEQYF.

V gene TRBV5-6 combines with J gene TRBJ2-6; D is ambiguous. The V end was cut by 3 bases, the J end by 3 bases, with 4 bases between. CDR1 SGHDT and CDR2 YYEEEE come from the germline V gene. CDR3 length: 13 amino acids. The CDR3 DNA is TGTGCCAGCAGCTGGCATGGGGCCAACGTCCTGACTTTC. This gives the protein CASSWHGANVLTF.